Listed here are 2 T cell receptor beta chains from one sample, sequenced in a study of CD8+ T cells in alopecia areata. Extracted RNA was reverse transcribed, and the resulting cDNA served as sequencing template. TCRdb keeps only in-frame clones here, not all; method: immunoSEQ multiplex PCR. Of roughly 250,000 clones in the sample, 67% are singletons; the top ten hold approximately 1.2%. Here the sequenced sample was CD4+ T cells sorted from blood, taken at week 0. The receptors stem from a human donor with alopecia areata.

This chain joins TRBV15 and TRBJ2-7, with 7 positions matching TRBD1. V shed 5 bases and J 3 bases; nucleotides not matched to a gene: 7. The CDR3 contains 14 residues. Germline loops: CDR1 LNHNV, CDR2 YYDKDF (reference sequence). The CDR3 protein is CATSQGVIDYEQYF. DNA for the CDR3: TGTGCCACCAGCCAGGGGGTCATTGACTACGAGCAGTACTTC.

The CDR3 here is CATSTRTGHEQYF. CDR3 nucleotide sequence: TGTGCCACCAGCACTCGGACAGGCCACGAGCAGTACTTC. The chain joins TRBV15 to TRBJ2-7; 7 positions agree with TRBD1. The V segment lost 4 bases and the J segment 5 bases; nucleotides outside the gene matches: 5. The germline CDR1 and CDR2 sequences are LNHNV and YYDKDF (reference sequence). The CDR3 length is 13 residues. Supplemented by reference TRBV15 and TRBJ2-7, the full variable domain reads DAMVIQNPRYQVTQFGKPVTLSCSQTLNHNVMYWYQQKSSQAPKLLFHYYDKDFNNEADTPDNFQSRRPNTSFCFLDIRSPGLGDTAMYLCATSTRTGHEQYFGPGTRLTVT.